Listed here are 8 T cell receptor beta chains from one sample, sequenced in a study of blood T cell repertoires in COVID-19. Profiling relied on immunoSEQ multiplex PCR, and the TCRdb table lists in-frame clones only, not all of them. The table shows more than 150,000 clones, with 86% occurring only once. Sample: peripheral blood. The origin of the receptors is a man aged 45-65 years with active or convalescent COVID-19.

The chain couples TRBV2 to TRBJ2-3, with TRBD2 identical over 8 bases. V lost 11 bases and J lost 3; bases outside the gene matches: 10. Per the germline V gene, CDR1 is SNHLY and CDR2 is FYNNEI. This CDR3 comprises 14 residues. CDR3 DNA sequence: TGTGCCGACTTGGGCGGGGGGTTTACAGATACGCAGTATTTT. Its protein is CADLGGGFTDTQYF.

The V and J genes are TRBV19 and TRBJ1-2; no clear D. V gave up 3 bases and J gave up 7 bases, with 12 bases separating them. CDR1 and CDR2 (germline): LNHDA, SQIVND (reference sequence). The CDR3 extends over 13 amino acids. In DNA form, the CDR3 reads TGTGCCAGTAGTATGTCTGGGGAGGGTGGCTACACCTTC. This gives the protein CASSMSGEGGYTF.

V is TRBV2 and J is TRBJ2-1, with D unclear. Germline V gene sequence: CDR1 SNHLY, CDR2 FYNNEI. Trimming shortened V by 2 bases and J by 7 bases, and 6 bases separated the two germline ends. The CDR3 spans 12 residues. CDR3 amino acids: CASSERANEQFF. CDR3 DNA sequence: TGTGCCAGCAGTGAACGAGCGAATGAGCAGTTCTTC.

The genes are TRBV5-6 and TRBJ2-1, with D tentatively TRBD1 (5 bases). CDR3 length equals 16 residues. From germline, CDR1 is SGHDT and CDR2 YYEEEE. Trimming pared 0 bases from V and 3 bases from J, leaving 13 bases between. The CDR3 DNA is TGTGCCAGCAGCTTGGACGCCGGACAAATCTACAATGAGCAGTTCTTC. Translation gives CASSLDAGQIYNEQFF.

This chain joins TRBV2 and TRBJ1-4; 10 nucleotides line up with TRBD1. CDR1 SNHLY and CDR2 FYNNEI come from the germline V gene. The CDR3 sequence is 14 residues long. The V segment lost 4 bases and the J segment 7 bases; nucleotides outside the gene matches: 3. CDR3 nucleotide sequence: TGTGCCAGCAGTGGACAGGGGGCGGGTGAAAAACTGTTTTTT. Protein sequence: CASSGQGAGEKLFF. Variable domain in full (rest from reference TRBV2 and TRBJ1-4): EPEVTQTPSHQVTQMGQEVILRCVPISNHLYFYWYRQILGQKVEFLVSFYNNEISEKSEIFDDQFSVERPDGSNFTLKIRSTKLEDSAMYFCASSGQGAGEKLFFGSGTQLSVL.

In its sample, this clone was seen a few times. Here the CDR3 DNA reads TGTGCCAGCAGCTTAGAGGCGGGGGCAGGCTATGGCTACACCTTC. Encoded protein: CASSLEAGAGYGYTF. V gene TRBV7-2 combines with J gene TRBJ1-2; a weak D match, TRBD1 (6 bases). CDR3 length: 15 residues. Germline V CDR1 and CDR2: SGHTA, FQGNSA. V was pared by 1 base and J by 4 bases, with 13 bases between. The variable domain in full, completed from reference TRBV7-2 and TRBJ1-2, reads GAGVSQSPSNKVTEKGKDVELRCDPISGHTALYWYRQSLGQGLEFLIYFQGNSAPDKSGLPSDRFSAERTGGSVSTLTIQRTQQEDSAVYLCASSLEAGAGYGYTFGSGTRLTVV.

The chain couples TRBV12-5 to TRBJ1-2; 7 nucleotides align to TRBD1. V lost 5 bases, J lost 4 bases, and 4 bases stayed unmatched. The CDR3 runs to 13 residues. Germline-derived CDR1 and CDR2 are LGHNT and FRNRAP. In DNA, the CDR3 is TGTGCTAGTGGTCACGGGACAGCCTATGGCTACACCTTC. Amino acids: CASGHGTAYGYTF. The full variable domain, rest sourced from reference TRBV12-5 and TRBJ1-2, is DARVTQTPRHKVTEMGQEVTMRCQPILGHNTVFWYRQTMMQGLELLAYFRNRAPLDDSGMPKDRFSAEMPDATLATLKIQPSEPRDSAVYFCASGHGTAYGYTFGSGTRLTVV.

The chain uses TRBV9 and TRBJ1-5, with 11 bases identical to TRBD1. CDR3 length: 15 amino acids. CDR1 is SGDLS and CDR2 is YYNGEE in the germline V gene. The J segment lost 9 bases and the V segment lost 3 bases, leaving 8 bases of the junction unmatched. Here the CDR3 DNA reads TGTGCCAGCAGCGAGGGGACAGGGGGGACCATGCCCCAGCATTTT. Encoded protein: CASSEGTGGTMPQHF.